Here is one TCR beta chain with its context. Its specific antigen is unknown. No quality values exist for individual bases; no much larger clone is one base distant. The data stem from a study (dated 2022 in TCRdb). Broad study findings and their caveats: According to the authors, more investigation is needed, including longitudinal sampling and evaluation of a control group.

PBMCs were separated from peripheral blood, and TCR beta sequencing was performed on genomic DNA obtained from unsorted PBMCs. Survey-level sequencing on the immunoSEQ platform was used to profile the TCR beta chain repertoires. The authors processed their data as follows. Repertoire diversity was measured with the inverse Simpson index, and CDR3 amino acid length spectratypes and V-J pairing frequencies were compared. Clonotypes specific to SARS-CoV-2, CMV, influenza A and EBV were annotated by matching TCR beta CDR3 sequences against VDJdb. Drawn from immuneACCESS, this table holds only the in-frame rearrangements with V and J called that TCRdb kept. Clones are partly lost; checked studies trace under half to an unresolved V gene and leave the rest unexplained. D and trimming were read from the DNA, whereas the V and J calls and clone size are those reported in that table. The sample records about 68,000 clones, around 93% of which are singletons. Less than 4.5% of the sample rests with the top ten.

CDR1 and CDR2 are read off the germline V gene as LGHNA and YSLEER. The CDR3, cysteine through phenylalanine, is 15 amino acids long. Of the read, only the CDR3 DNA is kept; its 45 bases are in frame from base 1. Between the V and J ends, shortened by 2 bases and 0 bases respectively, the junction contains 9 bases. The V and J segments used are TRBV4-3 and TRBJ2-3, with no confident D gene call. This receptor was taken from a man aged 40-50 years with rheumatoid arthritis. The sample was PBMCs. The DNA sequence is as follows: TGCGCCAGCAGCCAACGGGCAACTAGCACAGATACGCAGTATTTT. It translates as CASSQRATSTDTQYF.